Shown below are 6 T cell receptor beta chains from a single sample sequenced in a study of CD8+CD57+ T cells in acquired aplastic anemia. TCR beta VDJ and CDR3 profiling used genomic DNA as template. One entry per CDR3 protein, called by TCRdb with MiXCR from the reads. Counted here are 100,000 to 150,000 distinct CDR3 sequences, roughly 50% occurring once; the ten biggest clones make up about 2.7%. The specimen was sorted CD4+, CD8+, or CD8+CD57+ T cells (not recorded which) from PBMCs. These TCRs come from a human donor in good health, serving as a control.

The V gene is TRBV18, the J gene TRBJ2-5; a weak D match, TRBD2 (7 bases). The CDR3 has 12 amino acids. V lost 10 bases and J lost 5, with 14 bases in between. Germline V gene data show CDR1 as KGHSH and CDR2 as LQKENI. CDR3: CATWGGGETQYF. The CDR3 DNA follows: TGTGCCACCTGGGGGGGGGGCGAGACCCAGTACTTC. Filled out from reference TRBV18 and TRBJ2-5, the complete variable domain reads NAGVMQNPRHLVRRRGQEARLRCSPMKGHSHVYWYRQLPEEGLKFMVYLQKENIIDESGMPKERFSAEFPKEGPSILRIQQVVRGDSAAYFCATWGGGETQYFGPGTRLLVL.

The gene calls are TRBV7-9 and TRBJ1-3; D is perhaps TRBD1 (5 bases). Trimming pared 1 base from V and 9 bases from J, leaving 13 bases between. The CDR3 has 14 residues. Germline CDR1 reads SEHNR; CDR2 reads FQNEAQ (reference sequence). The CDR3 sequence is CASSLVGASRTIYF. As DNA, the CDR3 is TGTGCCAGCAGCTTAGTAGGGGCTTCTCGCACCATATATTTT.

This clonotype has a handful of counts. The chain employs TRBV15 and TRBJ1-6, with 10 bases identical to TRBD1. V was pared by 1 base and J by 10 bases, with 7 bases of the junction left unmatched. This CDR3 is 16 amino acids long. Germline loops: CDR1 LNHNV, CDR2 YYDKDF (reference sequence). For the CDR3, the DNA is TGTGCCACCAGCAGAGGGGGGGACAGGGGATCCTCACCCCTCCACTTT. The encoded protein is CATSRGGDRGSSPLHF.

On this clonotype: This may stem from a read error, because a much larger clone lies one nucleotide away. This chain uses TRBV6-1 with TRBJ1-2; D unclear. CDR1 and CDR2 from the germline V gene are MNHNS and SASEGT. This CDR3 comprises 18 residues. Trimming stripped 6 bases from V and 4 bases from J, with 27 bases between. The CDR3 sequence is CASSPVRERALPSYGYTF. The CDR3 bases are TGTGCCAGCAGCCCAGTCCGCGAGAGGGCTCTTCCCTCCTATGGCTACACCTTC.

The chain carries TRBV2 and TRBJ1-5, with D possibly matching TRBD1 (5 bases). The germline V gene encodes CDR1 SNHLY and CDR2 FYNNEI. This CDR3 contains 12 residues. Trimming removed 4 bases at V and 4 bases at J, with 5 bases between. CDR3 sequence reads: CASSGGNQPQHF. As DNA, the CDR3 is TGTGCCAGCAGTGGGGGGAATCAGCCCCAGCATTTT.

This clonotype has more than one count but fewer than ten. The V gene is TRBV6-5, the J gene TRBJ1-1, with D tentatively TRBD1 (6 bases). This CDR3 comprises 15 residues. V was cut by 0 bases and J by 2 bases, with 10 bases left in between. The germline CDR1 and CDR2 sequences are MNHEY and SVGAGI. CDR3 coding DNA: TGTGCCAGCAGTTACTCTCGGACAGCCAACACTGAAGCTTTCTTT. Translating it yields CASSYSRTANTEAFF.